This T cell receptor (beta chain) was recorded in a study of human T cells and chemical hapten exposure. Time point indicated: healthy volunteer bleed at 2 weeks. Extraction of total RNA was performed on unfractionated whole blood. The length of the CDR3 is 15 residues. J was trimmed by 6 bases and V by 8 bases; bases with no gene match: 13. TCRdb recomputed calls from the RACE reads with MiXCR, one row per CDR3 protein. In the table there are 25,000 to 35,000 distinct CDR3 sequences, 6% to 7.5% of which are singletons. This TCR was recovered from a human donor in good health. Some clones in this sample may be carry-over from other donors' samples. The specimen was whole blood. The chain employs TRBV12-3 or TRBV12-4 and TRBJ2-3; 8 bases line up with TRBD1. CDR3 DNA sequence: TGTGCCAGCGGCTTCGGACAGGGTCTTTTGGATACGCAGTATTTT. Translating gives CASGFGQGLLDTQYF.